A single sample is the source of the 10 T cell receptor beta chains below, sequenced in a study of early T cells in non-severe SARS-CoV-2 infection. TCRdb reprocessed the 5' RACE reads with MiXCR, giving one entry per CDR3 protein. This sample yields about 70,000 distinct CDR3 sequences, of which around 10% are seen a single time; 15% to 18% belongs to the top ten. The input for sequencing was whole blood, taken at baseline. These receptors originate from an adult who was a healthcare worker with PCR-confirmed SARS-CoV-2 infection or an uninfected control (not recorded which). The donor label of this sample is uncertain.

The chain joins TRBV6-1 to TRBJ1-3; no reliable D call. The CDR3 length is 15 residues. The germline V and J ends were trimmed by 5 bases and 4 bases, with 15 bases remaining between them. From germline, CDR1 is MNHNS and CDR2 SASEGT. The CDR3 bases are TGTGCCAGCAGTCAGTTAGGAGGCATCGGAAACACCATATATTTT. Its translation is CASSQLGGIGNTIYF.

The V gene is TRBV3-1, the J gene TRBJ1-1; a weak D match, TRBD1 (6 bases). V was pared by 4 bases and J by 8 bases, with 17 bases between. This CDR3 has 14 amino acids. Germline CDR1 LGHDT, CDR2 YNNKEL (reference sequence). The CDR3 loop is CASSPGYRETEAFF. In DNA, the CDR3 is TGTGCCAGCAGCCCCGGGTACAGGGAAACCGAAGCTTTCTTT.

The genes are TRBV7-9 and TRBJ2-7; tentative D call: TRBD2 (7 bases). The CDR3 extends over 13 amino acids. V was trimmed by 5 bases and J by 2 bases, leaving 10 bases between them. Germline CDR1 SEHNR, CDR2 FQNEAQ (reference sequence). The DNA of the CDR3 is TGTGCCAGCAGCCACGGGGGGCCCTACGAGCAGTACTTC. It translates to CASSHGGPYEQYF.

This chain uses TRBV6-1 with TRBJ1-5; D is ambiguous. This CDR3 is built from 16 residues. V gave up 3 bases and J gave up 3 bases, with 15 bases separating them. From germline, CDR1 is MNHNS and CDR2 SASEGT. Here the CDR3 DNA reads TGTGCCAGCAGTGATCAATGGACCTCCCCCAATCAGCCCCAGCATTTT. This gives the protein CASSDQWTSPNQPQHF.

This clonotype appeared a few times. CDR3 region: CSANRDREKAFF. The CDR3 nucleotides read TGCAGCGCCAACCGGGACAGGGAAAAAGCTTTCTTT. This sequence joins TRBV29-1 and TRBJ1-1; 9 bases agree with TRBD1. Trimming took 7 bases from V and 9 from J; bases not matched to a gene: 9. From germline, CDR1 is SQVTM and CDR2 ANQGSEA. This CDR3 comprises 12 residues.

This clonotype has a handful of counts. This chain connects TRBV7-8 to TRBJ1-1; D is uncertain. The CDR3 sequence is 15 residues long. Trimming took 6 bases from V and 5 from J, leaving 19 bases between them. The germline V gene has CDR1 SGHVS and CDR2 FQNEAQ. DNA of the CDR3: TGTGCCAGCAGTCCTCTTCCCGGTGGAAATACTGAAGCTTTCTTT. Translated, it gives CASSPLPGGNTEAFF.

This clonotype was counted at least ten times. This chain joins TRBV7-3 and TRBJ2-5; the D gene is possibly TRBD2 (6 bases). CDR3 length: 15 amino acids. The germline gives CDR1 SGHTA, CDR2 FQGTGA. V lost 2 bases to trimming and J lost 2 bases, with 12 bases between them. CDR3 in DNA: TGTGCCAGCAGCTTACAGCCTAGCGTTCAAGAGACCCAGTACTTC. This gives the protein CASSLQPSVQETQYF.

In DNA form, the CDR3 reads TGTGCCAGCAGTTCCGACGGACCGAGCCGGGGTGAGCAGTTCTTC. Translating it yields CASSSDGPSRGEQFF. This chain uses TRBV12-3 or TRBV12-4 with TRBJ2-1, with D maybe TRBD2 (5 bases). With 4 bases removed from V and 9 bases from J, the gap between germline ends came to 19 bases. The length of the CDR3 is 15 residues.

V usage is TRBV29-1 and J usage is TRBJ2-1; maybe TRBD2 (5 bases). The V and J ends lost 6 bases and 10 bases respectively, with 16 bases between them. The germline CDR1 and CDR2 sequences are SQVTM and ANQGSEA. This CDR3 comprises 12 residues. The CDR3 reads CSVDSTMAEQFF. CDR3 DNA: TGCAGCGTCGATTCGACTATGGCCGAGCAGTTCTTC.

V gene TRBV20-1 combines with J gene TRBJ1-5; D is uncertain. The length of the CDR3 is 13 residues. In germline, CDR1 is DFQATT, CDR2 SNEGSKA (reference sequence). V gave up 1 base and J gave up 1 base, with 5 bases separating them. CDR3 region: CSARVGSNQPQHF. CDR3 coding DNA: TGCAGTGCTAGAGTTGGGAGCAATCAGCCCCAGCATTTT.